This TCR beta chain was observed in a study of patients and donors after allogeneic stem cell transplantation. Looked up from germline, CDR1 is DFQATT and CDR2 is SNEGSKA (reference sequence). The CDR3 extends over 13 amino acids. Trimming left V 6 bases short and J 6 bases short, with 18 bases between. TCRdb re-called the RT-PCR reads with MiXCR, one entry per CDR3 protein. The table lists roughly 880,000 distinct CDR3 sequences, 15% to 20% of them singletons. This clonotype was seen more than once but under ten times. The receptor comes from a human donor who was either an allogeneic HSCT recipient or a stem cell or donor lymphocyte infusion donor (not recorded which). It is not recorded whose cells these are; they may come from a transplant donor. The sequencing input was blood, either unsorted or a sorted T cell fraction (not recorded which). The rearrangement uses TRBV20-1 and TRBJ2-7; D is perhaps TRBD1 (6 bases). The CDR3: CSAGTPPGGEQYF. CDR3 DNA sequence: TGCAGTGCCGGGACACCCCCTGGCGGCGAGCAGTACTTC.